The clone carrying this TCR beta chain occurred a few times. No antigen is known for it. The data are from a study of T-cell memory formation after mild COVID-19. Study information: TCR clusters largely stayed donor specific. Overall study findings and caveats: Clones that got smaller from day 15 to 85 had even CD4/CD8, while clones growing later tipped toward CD4+. Among contracting clones, CD4+ were mainly CM/EM and CD8+ enriched in EMRA.

MiXCR, run by TCRdb on the 5' RACE reads, gives a single entry per CDR3 protein. The table shows more than 350,000 distinct CDR3 sequences, with 16% occurring only once. The germline V gene has CDR1 MNHEY and CDR2 SVGAGI. The CDR3 has 14 residues. V lost 6 bases and J lost 6, with 17 bases in between. The sequence was obtained from a man aged 18 to 29 who had mild COVID-19 (a few samples of this study predate the infection). Cell type and time point are not known. Sequencing was done on a sample of PBMCs or a T cell subset sorted from them (not recorded which). V is TRBV6-5 and J is TRBJ2-5; unclear D gene. The CDR3: CASRESWAEKTQYF. CDR3 coding DNA: TGTGCCAGCAGAGAGAGCTGGGCCGAAAAGACCCAGTACTTC.